The 8 T cell receptor beta chains below all came from one sample that was sequenced in a study of tumor-infiltrating lymphocytes in primary liver carcinoma. With a constant-region primer, TCR beta cDNA was made from 400 to 550 ng of total RNA. ARM-PCR was slightly modified, and three nested multiplex PCR rounds with it gave rise to the TCR beta libraries. Researchers ran the first two PCR rounds for 10 cycles each with TRBV1-TRBV30 forward primers and a C-beta reverse primer. TCRdb called the multiplex PCR reads again in MiXCR, with one record for every CDR3 protein. This table has over 75,000 distinct CDR3 sequences, around 70% appearing once. Co-extraction yielded RNA and DNA from around 18-30 mg of unsorted bulk tissue. Sequencing was carried out using tumor-adjacent normal liver tissue. The source of these receptors is a man aged 40-49 years with primary liver carcinoma and hepatitis B virus infection.

This clonotype appeared a few times. This chain connects TRBV2 to TRBJ2-4; 10 bases match TRBD2. V lost 2 bases and J lost 0; bases outside the gene matches: 10. CDR1 and CDR2 from the germline V gene are SNHLY and FYNNEI. The CDR3 is 19 amino acids. This chain's CDR3 is CASSESGIAGGLAKNIQYF. DNA of the CDR3: TGTGCCAGCAGTGAATCGGGGATAGCGGGAGGTTTAGCCAAAAACATTCAGTACTTC. Based on the CDR3 plus reference TRBV2 and TRBJ2-4, the full variable domain is EPEVTQTPSHQVTQMGQEVILRCVPISNHLYFYWYRQILGQKVEFLVSFYNNEISEKSEIFDDQFSVERPDGSNFTLKIRSTKLEDSAMYFCASSESGIAGGLAKNIQYFGAGTRLSVL.

This clonotype was seen repeatedly, ten times or more. V is TRBV11-2 and J is TRBJ2-2; 7 bases are a match to TRBD2. Germline V gene lookup returns CDR1 SGHAT and CDR2 FQNNGV. The CDR3 totals 17 residues. Trimming removed 3 bases from V and 7 bases from J; junction bases left unmatched: 14. The CDR3 loop is CASSLTLGGRAFGELFF. The CDR3 nucleotides read TGTGCCAGCAGCTTGACCCTAGGAGGGAGGGCCTTCGGGGAGCTGTTTTTT.

A note on this clonotype: Compared with germline, one end of the junction differs, possibly owing to a read error. The V gene is TRBV12-3 or TRBV12-4, the J gene TRBJ2-2; possible D gene TRBD1, 6 bases. The CDR3 runs 15 residues. The CDR3 sequence: CASSLAGVLLGELFF. In nucleotides, the CDR3 is TGCGCCAGCAGCCTGGCAGGGGTCTTACTCGGGGAGCTGTTTTTT.

Concerning this clonotype: At one boundary the junction diverges from the germline segment, which might be a read error. The chain links TRBV11-3 to TRBJ2-1; 9 nucleotides align to TRBD2. Per the germline V gene, CDR1 is SGHNT and CDR2 is YENEEA. This CDR3 has 19 amino acids. CDR3 loop: CASSLDQRGAFSSHNEQFF. The CDR3 coding sequence is TGTGCCAGCAGCTTAGATCAGCGGGGGGCATTCAGCTCCCACAATGAGCAGTTCTTC.

The CDR3 protein is CASSTDREAGELFF. CDR3 in DNA: TGCGCCAGCAGCACCGACAGGGAAGCCGGGGAGCTGTTTTTT. This chain links TRBV5-1 with TRBJ2-2; TRBD1 matches at 7 bases. The germline gives CDR1 SGHRS, CDR2 YFSETQ. Trimming cost V 4 bases and J 6 bases; bases outside gene matches: 6. CDR3 length equals 14 residues.

This clonotype was counted between two and nine times. Given a much more abundant clone one base away, this may be a read error. This chain connects TRBV12-3 or TRBV12-4 to TRBJ1-5; perhaps TRBD1 as D (5 bases). The V end was cut by 1 base, the J end by 2 bases, with 9 bases between. There are 15 residues in the CDR3. The CDR3 spells CASSLGGLGNQPQHF. The DNA of the CDR3 is TGTGCCAGCAGTTTAGGGGGCCTGGGCAATCAGCCCCAGCATTTT.

About this clonotype itself: A junction boundary mismatches the germline segment, possibly from a read error. The CDR3 DNA reads TGTGTCAGCAGTTACTCGGGCAGCTCTGGGGCCAACGTCCTGACTTTC. Translation gives CVSSYSGSSGANVLTF. The genes are TRBV6-5 and TRBJ2-6, with D unclear. The germline V gene encodes CDR1 MNHEY and CDR2 SVGAGI. The CDR3 totals 16 residues.

About this clonotype itself: This could be a read error, since a much larger clone is one nucleotide away. The chain combines TRBV6-5 with TRBJ2-7; no definite D call. The CDR3 length is 14 residues. Germline loops: CDR1 MNHEY, CDR2 SVGAGI. CDR3 protein: CVSSYSRGFVEQYF. CDR3 DNA: TGTGTCAGCAGTTACTCCCGCGGCTTCGTCGAGCAGTACTTC.